Listed below are T cell receptor beta chains from one sample, sequenced in a study of T cells after yellow fever vaccination. TCRdb re-analysed the 5' RACE reads in MiXCR, keeping a single row per CDR3 protein. This sample yields about 580,000 distinct CDR3 sequences, of which 17% are seen a single time; 15% to 20% belongs to the top ten. The sample here was PBMCs, taken 5 days after the first yellow fever vaccination. Every receptor here comes from a man between 18 and 35 years old who received the YFV17D yellow fever vaccine. The CDR3 runs from the conserved cysteine through the conserved F or W. D genes are given only for firm matches. Rows may omit the clone size; those that give it use once, few, many or a size class.

>TRBD1|TRBJ1-4|many|12|TRBV29-1
CSVGTGGEKLFF
TGCAGCGTTGGGACAGGGGGAGAAAAACTGTTTTTT
>TRBD1|TRBJ1-5|-|14|TRBV28
CASSFDRDNQPQHF
TGTGCCAGCAGTTTCGACAGGGACAATCAGCCCCAGCATTTT
>TRBD2|TRBJ2-1|-|16|TRBV5-4
CASSLKLAGGYNEQFF
TGTGCCAGCAGCTTAAAACTAGCGGGGGGCTACAATGAGCAGTTCTTC
>-|TRBJ1-1|few|13|TRBV27
CASSLGGSPEAFF
TGTGCCAGCAGTTTGGGAGGGAGCCCTGAGGCTTTCTTT
>-|TRBJ1-5|-|13|TRBV19
CASSEVSNQPQHF
TGTGCCAGTAGTGAAGTGAGCAATCAGCCCCAGCATTTT
>-|TRBJ1-4|-|15|TRBV5-1
CASSNTGTTNEKLFF
TGCGCCAGCAGCAATACAGGGACAACTAATGAAAAACTGTTTTTT
>-|TRBJ2-5|-|15|TRBV5-4
CASSLDRDYSETQYF
TGTGCCAGCAGCTTGGACAGGGATTACTCGGAGACCCAGTACTTC
>TRBD1|TRBJ1-1|few|14|TRBV12-3/TRBV12-4
CASILQGMNTEAFF
TGTGCCAGCATCCTACAGGGGATGAACACTGAAGCTTTCTTT
>-|TRBJ1-1|few|10|TRBV20-1
CRAMNTEAFF
TGCAGGGCAATGAACACTGAAGCTTTCTTT
>TRBD2|TRBJ2-5|-|14|TRBV6-1
CASSRTSGFATQYF
TGTGCCAGCAGTCGGACTAGCGGGTTCGCGACCCAGTACTTC
>-|TRBJ1-3|many|14|TRBV7-9
CASSFTGSGNTIYF
TGTGCCAGCAGCTTCACGGGCTCTGGAAACACCATATATTTT
>-|TRBJ1-4|-|12|TRBV5-6
CASSFPNEKLFF
TGTGCCAGCAGCTTCCCTAATGAAAAACTGTTTTTT
>-|TRBJ2-5|-|12|TRBV20-1
CSATGAQETQYF
TGCAGTGCTACGGGGGCCCAAGAGACCCAGTACTTC
>-|TRBJ2-5|-|12|TRBV20-1
CSARAGYETQYF
TGCAGTGCTCGGGCAGGGTATGAGACCCAGTACTTC
>-|TRBJ1-6|-|16|TRBV6-5
CASSYGINPGNSPLHF
TGTGCCAGCAGTTACGGAATCAACCCCGGGAATTCACCCCTCCACTTT
>-|TRBJ1-3|few|14|TRBV29-1
CSVVSSLAGNIIYF
TGCAGCGTTGTAAGCTCCTTGGCTGGAAACATCATATATTTT
>-|TRBJ1-5|-|13|TRBV19
CASSIAGNQPQHF
TGTGCCAGTAGTATAGCGGGGAATCAGCCCCAGCATTTT
>-|TRBJ1-5|few|14|TRBV6-2/TRBV6-3
CASNPFYSNQPQHF
TGTGCCAGCAACCCGTTCTATAGCAATCAGCCCCAGCATTTT
>-|TRBJ2-3|-|14|TRBV10-3
CAISERAATDTQYF
TGTGCCATCAGTGAGAGAGCGGCCACAGATACGCAGTATTTT
>TRBD2|TRBJ2-7|-|16|TRBV20-1
CSARDRAGVKSYEQYF
TGCAGTGCTAGAGATCGGGCGGGGGTGAAATCGTACGAGCAGTACTTC
>-|TRBJ2-1|-|15|TRBV7-2
CASSPGHASYNEQFF
TGTGCCAGCAGCCCTGGACATGCCTCCTACAATGAGCAGTTCTTC
>-|TRBJ1-6|-|16|TRBV5-4
CASSLVPSGARSPLHF
TGTGCCAGCAGCTTGGTTCCGTCTGGGGCGCGATCACCCCTCCACTTT
>TRBD2|TRBJ2-1|many|15|TRBV30
CAWTSGGAVWSEQFF
TGTGCCTGGACTAGCGGGGGGGCCGTATGGAGCGAGCAGTTCTTC
>-|TRBJ2-3|-|15|TRBV7-9
CASSLINTGTDTQYF
TGTGCCAGCAGCTTAATCAACACGGGCACAGATACGCAGTATTTT
>-|TRBJ2-7|-|13|TRBV4-2
CASSQSPTYEQYF
TGTGCCAGCAGCCAGTCCCCTACCTACGAGCAGTACTTC
>TRBD2|TRBJ2-3|few|16|TRBV4-2
CASSQLSGDPTDTQYF
TGTGCCAGCAGCCAACTTAGCGGGGACCCCACAGATACGCAGTATTTT
>TRBD2|TRBJ2-1|few|16|TRBV5-4
CASSFSGGRSYNEQFF
TGTGCCAGCAGCTTCTCGGGGGGGCGGTCCTACAATGAGCAGTTCTTC
>TRBD1|TRBJ2-2|few|18|TRBV11-1
CASSFEGTGDFNTGELFF
TGTGCCAGCAGCTTCGAAGGGACAGGGGACTTCAACACCGGGGAGCTGTTTTTT
>-|TRBJ2-5|few|14|TRBV5-1
CASSPGRGKETQYF
TGCGCCAGCAGCCCGGGGCGGGGAAAAGAGACCCAGTACTTC
>-|TRBJ2-1|-|16|TRBV11-2
CASSSLTGSSYNEQFF
TGTGCCAGCAGCTCCCTCACAGGAAGCTCCTACAATGAGCAGTTCTTC
>TRBD1|TRBJ1-1|few|15|TRBV5-1
CASSLTGQGATEAFF
TGCGCCAGCAGCTTGACGGGACAGGGGGCGACTGAAGCTTTCTTT
>-|TRBJ2-1|-|14|TRBV21-1
CASSARTAYNEQFF
TGTGCCAGCAGCGCCCGGACAGCTTACAATGAGCAGTTCTTC
>TRBD2|TRBJ2-5|-|15|TRBV6-2/TRBV6-3
CASRESGLAEETQYF
TGTGCCAGCAGGGAATCGGGACTAGCGGAAGAGACCCAGTACTTC
>-|TRBJ1-4|-|14|TRBV7-3
CASSPSGGDEKLFF
TGTGCCAGCAGCCCGTCGGGGGGCGATGAAAAACTGTTTTTT
>TRBD1|TRBJ2-1|-|16|TRBV11-2
CASSPTLRGQGNEQFF
TGTGCCAGCAGCCCAACATTGCGGGGACAGGGGAATGAGCAGTTCTTC
>TRBD2|TRBJ2-1|few|15|TRBV10-3
CAISHGLAGFNEQFF
TGTGCCATCAGTCATGGACTAGCGGGGTTTAATGAGCAGTTCTTC
>-|TRBJ2-3|-|16|TRBV5-4
CASSSLSGTEKDTQYF
TGTGCCAGCAGCTCCCTGTCAGGGACTGAGAAGGATACGCAGTATTTT
>-|TRBJ2-1|-|12|TRBV5-1
CASRLLGNEQFF
TGCGCCAGCAGGCTGCTAGGGAATGAGCAGTTCTTC
>-|TRBJ2-2|many|13|TRBV10-2
CASSEVGPGELFF
TGCGCCAGCAGTGAGGTTGGCCCCGGGGAGCTGTTTTTT
>TRBD2|TRBJ2-3|-|15|TRBV24-1
CATSAERGLTDTQYF
TGTGCCACCAGTGCGGAGCGGGGCCTCACAGATACGCAGTATTTT
>-|TRBJ1-1|-|14|TRBV27
CASSLGGTRTEAFF
TGTGCCAGCAGTTTGGGGGGGACACGCACTGAAGCTTTCTTT
>-|TRBJ1-2|-|15|TRBV7-9
CASSFGQLTPYGYTF
TGTGCCAGCAGCTTTGGTCAACTTACCCCCTATGGCTACACCTTC
>-|TRBJ1-1|few|14|TRBV6-2/TRBV6-3
CASRYTLGAVEAFF
TGTGCCAGCAGATACACTTTGGGAGCTGTTGAAGCTTTCTTT
>TRBD1|TRBJ1-4|few|15|TRBV4-2
CASSQGQAQKEKLFF
TGTGCCAGCAGCCAGGGACAGGCCCAGAAGGAAAAACTGTTTTTT
>-|TRBJ2-5|once|14|TRBV6-5
CASVDSPPQETQYF
TGTGCCAGCGTTGACAGCCCCCCCCAAGAGACCCAGTACTTC
>TRBD1|TRBJ2-7|many|16|TRBV19
CASSPLQGQGHYEQYF
TGTGCCAGTAGCCCCCTTCAAGGACAGGGTCACTACGAGCAGTACTTC
>-|TRBJ2-1|-|16|TRBV9
CASSVGGGPPYNEQFF
TGTGCCAGCAGCGTAGGCGGAGGGCCCCCCTACAATGAGCAGTTCTTC
>-|TRBJ1-1|-|12|TRBV28
CASGVMGTEAFF
TGTGCCAGCGGGGTAATGGGAACTGAAGCTTTCTTT
>-|TRBJ1-1|few|15|TRBV9
CASSVAPTTDTEAFF
TGTGCCAGCAGCGTAGCTCCCACAACAGACACTGAAGCTTTCTTT
>-|TRBJ1-5|-|13|TRBV12-3/TRBV12-4
CASSLGTPQPQHF
TGTGCCAGCAGTTTAGGAACCCCTCAGCCCCAGCATTTT
>-|TRBJ2-2|-|15|TRBV5-1
CASRKAGTNTGELFF
TGCGCCAGCAGAAAAGCTGGAACGAACACCGGGGAGCTGTTTTTT
>TRBD1|TRBJ2-5|few|15|TRBV5-6
CASSLAGQGRETQYF
TGTGCCAGCAGCTTGGCGGGACAGGGGAGAGAGACCCAGTACTTC
>-|TRBJ2-2|few|14|TRBV7-3
CASSLGTGYGELFF
TGTGCCAGCAGCTTAGGGACTGGTTACGGGGAGCTGTTTTTT
>TRBD1|TRBJ2-1|-|11|TRBV30
CAADRGNEQFF
TGTGCCGCCGACAGGGGGAATGAGCAGTTCTTC
>-|TRBJ2-5|-|15|TRBV5-1
CASSLDRSRIETQYF
TGCGCCAGCAGCTTGGACAGGTCGCGCATAGAGACCCAGTACTTC
>TRBD2|TRBJ2-2|-|17|TRBV4-3
CASSQEATSVNTGELFF
TGCGCCAGCAGCCAAGAAGCGACTAGCGTGAACACCGGGGAGCTGTTTTTT